The 21 T cell receptor beta chains below all came from one sample that was sequenced in a study of beta chain features in type 1 diabetes. Investigators reverse transcribed all isolated RNA, so they sequenced expressed TCRB transcripts. TCRdb's copy holds only in-frame clones and misses some; the assay was immunoSEQ multiplex PCR. The sample has hundreds of thousands of clones; 25% to 35% are singletons. Material: naive CD4+ T cells from blood. These receptor sequences come from a man between 18 and 29 years old in good health.

The chain is built from TRBV11-2 and TRBJ1-2; D ambiguous. This CDR3 has 12 amino acids. The germline V gene encodes CDR1 SGHAT and CDR2 FQNNGV. The germline V and J ends were trimmed by 5 bases and 8 bases, with 12 bases remaining between them. The CDR3 loop is CASSLPPSGYTF. The DNA of the CDR3 is TGTGCCAGCAGCCTACCTCCTTCCGGCTACACCTTC.

This clone was detected once. This chain links TRBV30 with TRBJ2-7; 10 bases match TRBD1. V shed 5 bases and J 2 bases; nucleotides not matched to a gene: 9. This CDR3 contains 15 residues. Germline CDR1 is GTSNPN and CDR2 is SVGIG (reference sequence). The CDR3 sequence: CAWGTGTGEPYEQYF. In DNA, the CDR3 is TGTGCCTGGGGCACTGGGACAGGGGAACCCTACGAGCAGTACTTC. Filled out from reference TRBV30 and TRBJ2-7, the complete variable domain reads SQTIHQWPATLVQPVGSPLSLECTVEGTSNPNLYWYRQAAGRGLQLLFYSVGIGQISSEVPQNLSASRPQDRQFILSSKKLLLSDSGFYLCAWGTGTGEPYEQYFGPGTRLTVT.

This clone has a handful of counts. The V and J genes are TRBV15 and TRBJ2-1, with 8 positions matching TRBD2. Germline assignment: CDR1 LNHNV and CDR2 YYDKDF (reference sequence). This CDR3 is 12 amino acids long. V was clipped by 8 bases and J by 5 bases; unmatched bases: 2. Written as DNA, the CDR3 is TGTGCCACCCGGGAGGGGAACAATGAGCAGTTCTTC. Translation gives CATREGNNEQFF.

This clone was seen a few times. This specimen includes other DNA sequences encoding the same CDR3. The V gene is TRBV29-1, the J gene TRBJ2-7; 13 bases are shared with TRBD2. Germline values: CDR1 SQVTM, CDR2 ANQGSEA. The ends lost 1 base at V and 2 bases at J; junction bases unmatched: 2. This CDR3 contains 15 residues. The DNA for the CDR3 is TGCAGCGTTGAAGGGACTAGCGGGAGAACCTACGAGCAGTACTTC. Its translation is CSVEGTSGRTYEQYF.

Comments on this clone: The same CDR3 can be traced to other DNA sequences in this sample. This chain uses TRBV5-1 with TRBJ2-5, with 8 bases identical to TRBD1. CDR1 is SGHRS, CDR2 YFSETQ, per germline. Trimming at V came to 0 bases and at J to 3 bases, leaving 4 bases not matched to a gene. The CDR3 consists of 15 residues. CDR3 in amino acids: CASSLAGTGEETQYF. DNA of the CDR3: TGCGCCAGCAGCTTGGCCGGGACAGGAGAAGAGACCCAGTACTTC.

In nucleotides, the CDR3 is TGTGCCTGGAGTGTACCTCTAGCGGGATACTCCTACGAGCAGTACTTC. It encodes CAWSVPLAGYSYEQYF. The V gene is TRBV30, the J gene TRBJ2-7, with 9 bases identical to TRBD2. The V and J ends lost 0 bases and 0 bases, in that order; junction bases with no gene match: 6. The germline V gene encodes CDR1 GTSNPN and CDR2 SVGIG (reference sequence). The CDR3 consists of 16 residues.

The V gene is TRBV30, the J gene TRBJ2-7, with D perhaps TRBD2 (5 bases). The V gene's germline CDR1 is GTSNPN and CDR2 SVGIG (reference sequence). With 0 bases removed from V and 12 bases from J, the gap between germline ends came to 12 bases. The length of the CDR3 is 11 residues. CDR3 sequence: CAWSVMGDSYF. CDR3 nucleotide sequence: TGTGCCTGGAGTGTGATGGGAGACTCGTACTTC. The whole variable domain, filled in from reference TRBV30 and TRBJ2-7, reads SQTIHQWPATLVQPVGSPLSLECTVEGTSNPNLYWYRQAAGRGLQLLFYSVGIGQISSEVPQNLSASRPQDRQFILSSKKLLLSDSGFYLCAWSVMGDSYFGPGTRLTVT.

The chain has TRBV30 and TRBJ1-1; unclear D gene. The V gene's germline CDR1 is GTSNPN and CDR2 SVGIG (reference sequence). The CDR3 is 11 residues long. V was clipped by 1 base and J by 9 bases, with 9 bases between them. Written as DNA, the CDR3 is TGTGCCTGGAGTGGGGCGAATAAAGCTTTCTTT. Translation: CAWSGANKAFF.

The V call is TRBV29-1, the J call TRBJ1-1, with no clear D. The V gene's germline CDR1 is SQVTM and CDR2 ANQGSEA. V shed 3 bases and J shed 2 bases, with 10 bases lying between them. The CDR3 contains 13 residues. The CDR3 sequence is CSVDKGLNTEAFF. CDR3 nucleotides: TGCAGCGTTGATAAAGGCCTTAACACTGAAGCTTTCTTT. Drawing the rest from reference TRBV29-1 and TRBJ1-1, the complete variable domain is SAVISQKPSRDICQRGTSLTIQCQVDSQVTMMFWYRQQPGQSLTLIATANQGSEATYESGFVIDKFPISRPNLTFSTLTVSNMSPEDSSIYLCSVDKGLNTEAFFGQGTRLTVV.

This rearrangement joins TRBV7-2 to TRBJ1-2, with D tentatively TRBD1 (6 bases). Between the trimmed V and J ends, which lost 4 bases and 5 bases, there was a span of 17 bases. In germline, CDR1 is SGHTA, CDR2 FQGNSA. CDR3 length: 15 residues. The CDR3 spells CASSSPRGGGYGYTF. CDR3 DNA: TGTGCCAGCAGCTCCCCCCGAGGGGGGGGTTATGGCTACACCTTC.

V and J are TRBV7-9 and TRBJ2-1; no firm D call. Trimming took off 5 bases at V and 1 base at J, with 9 bases between the two ends. The CDR3 is 14 residues long. Germline CDR1 is SEHNR and CDR2 is FQNEAQ (reference sequence). This chain's CDR3 is CASSLLSSYNEQFF. As DNA, the CDR3 is TGTGCCAGCAGCCTTCTCTCATCCTACAATGAGCAGTTCTTC.

This clone was observed a handful of times. The J gene is TRBJ2-1, the V gene TRBV10-3; 11 nucleotides match TRBD2. The germline gives CDR1 ENHRY, CDR2 SYGVKD. V shed 0 bases, J shed 9 bases, and the junction held 7 bases outside the gene matches. CDR3 size: 16 residues. CDR3 protein: CAISESRRLAGGEQFF. In DNA form, the CDR3 reads TGTGCCATCAGTGAGTCTAGGCGGCTAGCGGGAGGTGAGCAGTTCTTC.

This sequence joins TRBV9 and TRBJ1-1; D gene unclear. Trimming took off 3 bases at V and 1 base at J, with 10 bases between the two ends. CDR1 is SGDLS, CDR2 YYNGEE, per germline. The CDR3 loop spans 14 amino acids. Here the CDR3 reads CASSAPFGNTEAFF. CDR3 DNA: TGTGCCAGCAGCGCACCCTTTGGGAACACTGAAGCTTTCTTT.

This clone was seen a handful of times. The chain links TRBV29-1 to TRBJ2-3; 7 bases align to TRBD2. CDR3 length: 14 residues. Trimming at V came to 4 bases and at J to 2 bases, leaving 6 bases not matched to a gene. The germline V gene encodes CDR1 SQVTM and CDR2 ANQGSEA. CDR3 sequence reads: CSVVSSGFTDTQYF. The CDR3 DNA reads as TGCAGCGTTGTGAGTAGCGGGTTCACAGATACGCAGTATTTT.

The genes are TRBV7-2 and TRBJ2-7, with 13 bases aligning to TRBD2. This CDR3 has 15 amino acids. In germline, CDR1 is SGHTA, CDR2 FQGNSA. J was trimmed by 7 bases and V by 5 bases; bases with no gene match: 8. DNA of the CDR3: TGTGCCAGCAGCCCCAGACCGGGACTAGCGGGAGAGCAGTACTTC. Translation gives CASSPRPGLAGEQYF.

V usage is TRBV7-3 and J usage is TRBJ2-5; D is possibly TRBD1 or TRBD2 (6 bases each). Germline V gene data show CDR1 as SGHTA and CDR2 as FQGTGA. CDR3 size: 13 residues. Trimming cost V 5 bases and J 6 bases, with 13 bases left between them. CDR3 sequence: CASSTNGGQTQYF. DNA of the CDR3: TGTGCCAGCAGCACAAATGGGGGGCAGACCCAGTACTTC.

The chain couples TRBV30 to TRBJ2-7; TRBD1 agrees at 9 bases. Germline V CDR1 and CDR2: GTSNPN, SVGIG (reference sequence). The CDR3 loop spans 13 amino acids. J lost 5 bases, V lost 4 bases, and 6 bases had no gene match. CDR3 sequence (DNA): TGTGCCTGGAACATGGACAGGGGACACGAGCAGTACTTC. Translated, it gives CAWNMDRGHEQYF.

CDR3 nucleotides: TGTGCCAGCAGCTCCCATCCGGGACTAGCGGGAGACGTCATTCAGTACTTC. Translation gives CASSSHPGLAGDVIQYF. The genes are TRBV5-6 and TRBJ2-4; 14 nucleotides agree with TRBD2. V gave up 3 bases and J gave up 9 bases; unmatched junction bases: 11. The V gene's germline CDR1 is SGHDT and CDR2 YYEEEE. This CDR3 has 17 residues.

As concerns this clone: The sample carries other DNA sequences with the same CDR3. The chain recombines TRBV9 with TRBJ2-6; no clear D. There are 15 residues in the CDR3. The germline V and J ends were trimmed by 2 bases and 0 bases, with 6 bases remaining between them. CDR1 and CDR2 (germline): SGDLS, YYNGEE. The CDR3 DNA sequence: TGTGCCAGCAGCGTTGGCGGCTCTGGGGCCAACGTCCTGACTTTC. Protein product: CASSVGGSGANVLTF. Full variable domain (remainder filled in from reference TRBV9 and TRBJ2-6): DSGVTQTPKHLITATGQRVTLRCSPRSGDLSVYWYQQSLDQGLQFLIQYYNGEERAKGNILERFSAQQFPDLHSELNLSSLELGDSALYFCASSVGGSGANVLTFGAGSRLTVL.

This clone occurred a few times. The chain employs TRBV4-1 and TRBJ2-2; 7 nucleotides agree with TRBD2. V was clipped by 7 bases and J by 7 bases; unmatched bases: 12. Germline V CDR1 and CDR2: MGHRA, YSYEKL. The CDR3 loop spans 15 amino acids. This chain's CDR3 is CASTPVASGVGELFF. The CDR3 DNA sequence: TGCGCCAGCACCCCCGTAGCTAGCGGTGTCGGGGAGCTGTTTTTT.

This clone was detected only a few times. The chain combines TRBV30 with TRBJ1-2; D unresolved. The CDR3 spans 14 residues. Trimming removed 0 bases from V and 4 bases from J, with 12 bases in between. The germline gives CDR1 GTSNPN, CDR2 SVGIG (reference sequence). The DNA for the CDR3 is TGTGCCTGGAGTGTAGGAGGAGTTTCCTATGGCTACACCTTC. Its protein is CAWSVGGVSYGYTF.